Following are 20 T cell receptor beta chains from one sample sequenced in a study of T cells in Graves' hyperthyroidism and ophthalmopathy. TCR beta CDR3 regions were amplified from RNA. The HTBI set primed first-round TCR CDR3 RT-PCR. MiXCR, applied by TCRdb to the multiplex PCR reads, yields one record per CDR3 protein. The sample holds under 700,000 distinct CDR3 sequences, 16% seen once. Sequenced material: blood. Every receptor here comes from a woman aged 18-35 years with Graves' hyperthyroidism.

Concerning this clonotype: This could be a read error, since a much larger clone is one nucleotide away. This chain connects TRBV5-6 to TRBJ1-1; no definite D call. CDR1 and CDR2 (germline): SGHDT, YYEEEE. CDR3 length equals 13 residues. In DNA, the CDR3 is TGTGCCAGCAGCCGAGCTATGGGAACTGAAGGTTTCTTT. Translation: CASSRAMGTEGFF. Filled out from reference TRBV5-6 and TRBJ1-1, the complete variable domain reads DAGVTQSPTHLIKTRGQQVTLRCSPKSGHDTVSWYQQALGQGPQFIFQYYEEEERQRGNFPDRFSGHQFPNYSSELNVNALLLGDSALYLCASSRAMGTEGFFGQGTRLTVV.

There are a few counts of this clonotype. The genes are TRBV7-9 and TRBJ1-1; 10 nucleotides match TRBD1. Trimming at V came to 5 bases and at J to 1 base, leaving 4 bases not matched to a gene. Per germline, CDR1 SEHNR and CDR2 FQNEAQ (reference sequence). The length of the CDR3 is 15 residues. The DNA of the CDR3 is TGTGCCAGCAGCACCCGGACAGGGGGGAACACTGAAGCTTTCTTT. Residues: CASSTRTGGNTEAFF.

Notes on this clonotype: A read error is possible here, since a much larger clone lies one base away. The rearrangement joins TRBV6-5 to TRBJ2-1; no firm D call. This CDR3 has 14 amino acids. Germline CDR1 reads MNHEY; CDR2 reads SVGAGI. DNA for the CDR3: TGTGCCAGCAGTTCCACCGGACCGTATCCTGAGCTGTTCTTC. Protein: CASSSTGPYPELFF.

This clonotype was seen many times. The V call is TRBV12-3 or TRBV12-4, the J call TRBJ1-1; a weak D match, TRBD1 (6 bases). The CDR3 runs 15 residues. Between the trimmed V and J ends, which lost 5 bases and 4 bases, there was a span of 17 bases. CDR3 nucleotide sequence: TGTGCCAGCAGTCCAAGACAGGCCGGAGGCACTGAAGCTTTCTTT. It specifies CASSPRQAGGTEAFF.

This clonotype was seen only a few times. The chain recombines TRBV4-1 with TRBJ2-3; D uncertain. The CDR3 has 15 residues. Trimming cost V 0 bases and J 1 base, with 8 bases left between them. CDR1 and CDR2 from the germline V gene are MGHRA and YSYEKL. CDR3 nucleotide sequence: TGCGCCAGCAGCCAAGATCAGTCGGGCACAGATACGCAGTATTTT. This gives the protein CASSQDQSGTDTQYF.

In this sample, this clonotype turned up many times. CDR3 in DNA: TGTGCCAGCAGTTTATGGGGGGGGGACAATGAGCAGTTCTTC. Translation: CASSLWGGDNEQFF. The chain is built from TRBV28 and TRBJ2-1; 7 nucleotides match TRBD2. Per germline, CDR1 MDHEN and CDR2 SYDVKM. CDR3 size: 14 residues. Unmatched junction bases numbered 1, after V lost 0 bases and J lost 5 bases.

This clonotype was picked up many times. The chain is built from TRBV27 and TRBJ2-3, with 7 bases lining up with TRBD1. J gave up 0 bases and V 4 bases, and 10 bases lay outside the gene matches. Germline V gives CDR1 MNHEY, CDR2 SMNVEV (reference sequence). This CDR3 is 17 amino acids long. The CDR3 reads CASSSRQGVPSTDTQYF. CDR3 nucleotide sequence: TGTGCCAGCAGTTCCCGGCAGGGGGTCCCTAGCACAGATACGCAGTATTTT.

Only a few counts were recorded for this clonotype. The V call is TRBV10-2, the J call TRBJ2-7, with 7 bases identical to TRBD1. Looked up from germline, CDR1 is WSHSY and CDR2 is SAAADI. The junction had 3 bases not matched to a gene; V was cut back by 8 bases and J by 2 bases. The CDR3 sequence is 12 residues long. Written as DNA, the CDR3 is TGCGCCAGCGTTGACAGGGCCTACGAGCAGTACTTC. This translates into CASVDRAYEQYF.

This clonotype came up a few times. The CDR3 sequence is CATSESGTGGTQPQHF. For the CDR3, the DNA is TGTGCCACCAGTGAATCCGGGACAGGGGGGACGCAGCCCCAGCATTTT. The V gene is TRBV24-1, the J gene TRBJ1-5; TRBD1 matches at 11 bases. Per the germline V gene, CDR1 is KGHDR and CDR2 is SFDVKD. V trimming: 4 bases; J trimming: 7 bases; junction bases outside the gene matches: 8. The CDR3 covers 16 residues.

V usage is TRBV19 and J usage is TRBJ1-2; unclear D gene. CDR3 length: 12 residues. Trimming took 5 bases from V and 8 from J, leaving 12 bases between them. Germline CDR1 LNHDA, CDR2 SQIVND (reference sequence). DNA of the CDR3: TGTGCCAGTAGTGCCCTTCGAAAGGGCTACACCTTC. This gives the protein CASSALRKGYTF. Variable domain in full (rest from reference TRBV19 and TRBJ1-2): DGGITQSPKYLFRKEGQNVTLSCEQNLNHDAMYWYRQDPGQGLRLIYYSQIVNDFQKGDIAEGYSVSREKKESFPLTVTSAQKNPTAFYLCASSALRKGYTFGSGTRLTVV.

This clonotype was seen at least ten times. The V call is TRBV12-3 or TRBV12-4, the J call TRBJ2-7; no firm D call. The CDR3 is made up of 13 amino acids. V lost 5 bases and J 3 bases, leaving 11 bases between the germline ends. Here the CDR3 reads CASSGVHIYEQYF. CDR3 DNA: TGTGCCAGCAGTGGTGTACACATCTACGAGCAGTACTTC.

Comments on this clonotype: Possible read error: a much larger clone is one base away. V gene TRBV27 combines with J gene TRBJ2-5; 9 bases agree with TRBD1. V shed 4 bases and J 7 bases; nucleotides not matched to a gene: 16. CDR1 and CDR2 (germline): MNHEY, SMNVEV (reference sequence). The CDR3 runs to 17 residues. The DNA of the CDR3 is TGTGCCAGCAGTTACTCGGGGACAGGGTCGTTTGGGGGGACCCAGTACTTC. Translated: CASSYSGTGSFGGTQYF.

DNA for the CDR3: TGCAGTGCCTTAAGGGGACGCAACTCCTACAATGAGCAGTTCTTC. Translated, it gives CSALRGRNSYNEQFF. The chain links TRBV20-1 to TRBJ2-1, with D perhaps TRBD1 or TRBD2 (5 bases each). CDR1 and CDR2 (germline): DFQATT, SNEGSKA (reference sequence). V shed 6 bases and J shed 0 bases, with 15 bases lying between them. The CDR3 sequence is 15 residues long.

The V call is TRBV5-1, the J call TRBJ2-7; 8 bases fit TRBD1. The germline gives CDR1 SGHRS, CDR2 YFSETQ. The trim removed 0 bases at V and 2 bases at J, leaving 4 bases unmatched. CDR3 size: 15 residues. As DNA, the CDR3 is TGCGCCAGCAGCTTGGGACAGGGGATGGCCTACGAGCAGTACTTC. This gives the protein CASSLGQGMAYEQYF.

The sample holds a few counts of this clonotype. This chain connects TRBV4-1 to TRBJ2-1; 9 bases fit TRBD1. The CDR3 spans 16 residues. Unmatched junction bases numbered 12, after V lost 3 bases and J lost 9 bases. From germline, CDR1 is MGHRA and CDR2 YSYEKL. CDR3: CASSHDRTGARVEQFF. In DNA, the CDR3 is TGCGCCAGCAGCCATGATAGGACAGGGGCGAGGGTTGAGCAGTTCTTC.

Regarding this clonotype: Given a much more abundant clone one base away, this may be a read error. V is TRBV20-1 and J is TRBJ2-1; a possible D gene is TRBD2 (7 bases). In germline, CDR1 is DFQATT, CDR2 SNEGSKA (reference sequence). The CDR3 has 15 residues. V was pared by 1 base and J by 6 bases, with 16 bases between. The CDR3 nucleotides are TGCAGTGCTAGAGGTGCCGGGGGGCGTAGCAATGAGCAGTTCTTC. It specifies CSARGAGGRSNEQFF.

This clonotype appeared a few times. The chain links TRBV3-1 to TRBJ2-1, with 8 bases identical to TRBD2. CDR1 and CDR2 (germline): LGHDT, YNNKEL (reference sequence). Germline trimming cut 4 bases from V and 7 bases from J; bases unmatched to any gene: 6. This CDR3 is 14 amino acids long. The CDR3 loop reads CASSPAGGGNEQFF. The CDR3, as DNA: TGTGCCAGCAGCCCCGCCGGGGGGGGGAATGAGCAGTTCTTC.

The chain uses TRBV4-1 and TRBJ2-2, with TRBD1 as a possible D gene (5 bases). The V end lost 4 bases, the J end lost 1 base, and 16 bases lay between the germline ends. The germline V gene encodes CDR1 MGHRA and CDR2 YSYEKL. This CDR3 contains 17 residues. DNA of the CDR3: TGCGCCAGCAGCCTACAGGCCCTATCGGGGAACACCGGGGAGCTGTTTTTT. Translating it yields CASSLQALSGNTGELFF.

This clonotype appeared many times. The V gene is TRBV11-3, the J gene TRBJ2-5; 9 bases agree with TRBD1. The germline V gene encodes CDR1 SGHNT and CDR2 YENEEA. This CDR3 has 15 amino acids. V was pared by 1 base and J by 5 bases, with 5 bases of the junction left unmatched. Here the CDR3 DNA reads TGTGCCAGCAGCTTAGGACAGGGGGAAGTGGAGACCCAGTACTTC. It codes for CASSLGQGEVETQYF.

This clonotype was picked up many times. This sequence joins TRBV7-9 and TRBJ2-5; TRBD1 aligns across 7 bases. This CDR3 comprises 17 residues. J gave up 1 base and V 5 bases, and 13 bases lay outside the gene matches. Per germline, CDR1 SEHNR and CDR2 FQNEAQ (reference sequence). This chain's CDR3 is CASSPRTRDRTQETQYF. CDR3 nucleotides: TGTGCCAGCAGCCCCCGGACCCGGGACAGAACCCAAGAGACCCAGTACTTC.